This T cell receptor beta chain was sequenced during a study of cytomegalovirus exposure and HLA in healthy donors. Study conclusions and caveats: Reported results showed that the classifier diagnosed cytomegalovirus status with high specificity and sensitivity. In vitro data verified three CMV-associated chains as specific for CMV antigens. The tendency of first-cohort TCR clusters to co-occur in the roughly 120 validation repertoires was the finding of a later analysis.

Assay used: immunoSEQ multiplex PCR; TCRdb lists only in-frame clones, some missing. This table holds some 230,000 clones, under 95% found once. The CDR3 covers 10 residues. Germline V gives CDR1 DFQATT, CDR2 SNEGSKA (reference sequence). Unmatched junction bases numbered 2, after V lost 6 bases and J lost 7 bases. This clone was detected only once. No antigen is known for it. This sequence was found in a woman between 18 and 29 years old in good health and CMV-seronegative. Sample: PBMCs. This chain connects TRBV20-1 to TRBJ1-1; 7 bases line up with TRBD1. The CDR3 protein is CSARGLEAFF. The CDR3 DNA sequence: TGCAGTGCAAGGGGGCTTGAAGCTTTCTTT.